A selection of T cell receptor beta chains follows, all from one sample in a study of OX40 agonist ivuxolimab in advanced cancers. Clones were sequenced by immunoSEQ multiplex PCR, and TCRdb holds only the in-frame ones, with some missing. This table has tens of thousands of clones, about 83% appearing once. The sample was CD4+ or CD8+ T cells sorted from blood, taken in a trial of the OX40 agonist ivuxolimab. Source of these receptors: an adult with an advanced solid tumor such as melanoma, head and neck, liver or kidney cancer. CDR3s leave out the opening cysteine and the closing phenylalanine or tryptophan. D genes are given only for firm matches. Size is stated for part of the rows, as once, few or many counts, or as a class when the clone is expanded.

cdr3_aa clone_size d_call j_call v_call
ASSDRRLAKNIQY NA NA TRBJ2-4 TRBV7-8
ASSRGTGGTGELF NA TRBD1 TRBJ2-2 TRBV5-1
ASSVSGTSLTYEQY NA NA TRBJ2-7 TRBV27
ASSHRSSWEAGELF few NA TRBJ2-2 TRBV7-2
ASSDRRGGTETQY once TRBD2 TRBJ2-5 TRBV6-1
ARSGSRAPGYT once NA TRBJ1-2 TRBV5-3
ASSLGQGLTNEKLF NA TRBD1 TRBJ1-4 TRBV5-1
ATSRDSRFLGYT NA NA TRBJ1-2 TRBV15
ASSLGTEFYEQY NA NA TRBJ2-7 TRBV27
ASSQEGGSNQPQH NA NA TRBJ1-5 TRBV4-2
ASSLDLELASTGELF NA TRBD2 TRBJ2-2 TRBV11-2
AISESLPDRGSPLH NA TRBD1 TRBJ1-6 TRBV10-3
ASSQEGWGGTGELF NA NA TRBJ2-2 TRBV4-1
ASSLVGTSGGGFTDTQY NA TRBD2 TRBJ2-3 TRBV7-2
ATRGLAGYTGELF once TRBD2 TRBJ2-2 TRBV15
ASSEQTGGREQY NA TRBD2 TRBJ2-7 TRBV2
ASREGGGPTDTQY once NA TRBJ2-3 TRBV2